This TCR beta chain is drawn from a study of human T cells and chemical hapten exposure. The sample holds many counts of this clonotype. Time point: healthy volunteer bleed at 6 weeks. The template was total RNA from unfractionated whole blood. This CDR3 comprises 17 residues. Trimming shortened V by 4 bases and J by 8 bases, and 26 bases separated the two germline ends. CDR1 MDHEN and CDR2 SYDVKM come from the germline V gene. TCRdb analysed the RACE reads with MiXCR anew, one entry per CDR3 protein. The sample carries 35,000 to 50,000 distinct CDR3 sequences, approximately 4% recorded once. The chain has TRBV28 and TRBJ1-2; a weak D match, TRBD1 (6 bases). The sample comprised whole blood. The receptor was derived from a human donor in good health. Some clones in this sample may be carry-over from other donors' samples. The CDR3 here is CASSSPGFPGEMGGYTF. CDR3 coding DNA: TGTGCCAGCAGTTCCCCCGGGTTTCCAGGGGAGATGGGAGGCTACACCTTC.